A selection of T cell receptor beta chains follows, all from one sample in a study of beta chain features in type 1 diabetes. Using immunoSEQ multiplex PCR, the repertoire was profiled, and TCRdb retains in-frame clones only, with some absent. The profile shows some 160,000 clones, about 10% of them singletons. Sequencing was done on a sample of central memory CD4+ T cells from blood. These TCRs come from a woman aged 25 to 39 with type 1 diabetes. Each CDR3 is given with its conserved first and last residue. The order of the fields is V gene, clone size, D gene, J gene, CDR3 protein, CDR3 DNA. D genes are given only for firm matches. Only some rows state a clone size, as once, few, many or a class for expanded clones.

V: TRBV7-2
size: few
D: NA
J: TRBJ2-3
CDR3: CASSHTDTQYF
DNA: TGTGCCAGCAGCCACACAGATACGCAGTATTTT

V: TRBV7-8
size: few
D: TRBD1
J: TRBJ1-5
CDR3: CASSRRDRGENQPQHF
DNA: TGTGCCAGCAGCCGCCGTGACAGGGGAGAAAATCAGCCCCAGCATTTT

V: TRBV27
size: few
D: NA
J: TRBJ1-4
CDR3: CASSLSRDGGEKLFF
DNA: TGTGCCAGCAGTTTATCAAGGGATGGAGGTGAAAAACTGTTTTTT

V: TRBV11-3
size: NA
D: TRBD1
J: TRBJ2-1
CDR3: CASSPGTGSYNEQFF
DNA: TGTGCCAGCAGCCCTGGGACAGGGTCCTACAATGAGCAGTTCTTC

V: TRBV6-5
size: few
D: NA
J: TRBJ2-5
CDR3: CASSPEGHSETQYF
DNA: TGTGCCAGCAGTCCGGAAGGACACTCTGAGACCCAGTACTTC

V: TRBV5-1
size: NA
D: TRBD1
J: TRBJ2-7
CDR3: CASSLVRDSQTYEQYF
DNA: TGCGCCAGCAGCTTGGTAAGGGACAGTCAGACCTACGAGCAGTACTTC

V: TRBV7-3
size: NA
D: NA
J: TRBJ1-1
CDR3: CASSPQKNTEAFF
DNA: TGTGCCAGCAGCCCCCAAAAGAACACTGAAGCTTTCTTT

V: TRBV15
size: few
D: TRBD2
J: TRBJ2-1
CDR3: CATSTGLAGNEQFF
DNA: TGTGCCACCAGCACGGGACTAGCGGGGAATGAGCAGTTCTTC

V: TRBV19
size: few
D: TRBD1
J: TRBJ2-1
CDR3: CATQMGQGYNEQFF
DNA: TGTGCCACCCAGATGGGACAGGGGTACAATGAGCAGTTCTTC

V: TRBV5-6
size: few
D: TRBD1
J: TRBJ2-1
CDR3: CASSPRTGGDEQFF
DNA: TGTGCCAGCAGCCCACGGACAGGGGGGGATGAGCAGTTCTTC

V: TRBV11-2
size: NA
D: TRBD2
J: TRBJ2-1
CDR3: CASSGAGGYNEQFF
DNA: TGTGCCAGCAGCGGAGCGGGAGGCTACAATGAGCAGTTCTTC

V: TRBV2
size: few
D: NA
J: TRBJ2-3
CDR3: CASSGTASPAEYF
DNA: TGTGCCAGCAGTGGGACAGCTTCCCCCGCGGAGTATTTT

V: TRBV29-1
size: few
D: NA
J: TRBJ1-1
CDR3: CSVEGLLNTEAFF
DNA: TGCAGCGTTGAAGGACTTTTGAACACTGAAGCTTTCTTT

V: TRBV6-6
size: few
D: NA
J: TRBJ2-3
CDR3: CASSTGSGDTQYF
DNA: TGTGCCAGCAGCACCGGCTCGGGGGATACGCAGTATTTT

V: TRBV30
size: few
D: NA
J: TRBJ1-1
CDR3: CAWKRGGTEAFF
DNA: TGTGCCTGGAAAAGAGGGGGAACTGAAGCTTTCTTT

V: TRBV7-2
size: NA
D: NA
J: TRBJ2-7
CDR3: CASSLPMYRADYEQYF
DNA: TGTGCCAGCAGCCTACCAATGTACAGGGCAGACTACGAGCAGTACTTC

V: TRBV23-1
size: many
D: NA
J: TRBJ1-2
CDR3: CASSQEGRVGYTF
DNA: TGCGCCAGCAGTCAGGAGGGGAGGGTCGGCTACACCTTC

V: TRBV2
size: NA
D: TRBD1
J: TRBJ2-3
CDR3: CASGRTGSYDTQYF
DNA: TGTGCCAGCGGACGGACAGGTAGCTACGATACGCAGTATTTT

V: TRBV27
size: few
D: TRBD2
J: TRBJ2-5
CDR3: CASSPRLAGLQETQYF
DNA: TGTGCCAGCAGTCCACGACTAGCGGGGCTCCAAGAGACCCAGTACTTC

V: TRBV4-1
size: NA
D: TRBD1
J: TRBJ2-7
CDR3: CASSQTPGQSTYEQYF
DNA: TGCGCCAGCAGCCAAACTCCGGGACAGTCAACCTACGAGCAGTACTTC

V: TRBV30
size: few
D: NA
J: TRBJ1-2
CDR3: CAWRVITTGLSGYTF
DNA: TGTGCCTGGAGAGTAATTACGACAGGATTATCTGGCTACACCTTC

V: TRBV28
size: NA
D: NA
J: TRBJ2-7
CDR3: CASSGLAYEQYF
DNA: TGTGCCAGCAGCGGACTCGCCTACGAGCAGTACTTC

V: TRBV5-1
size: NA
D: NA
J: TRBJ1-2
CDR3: CASSLAYSGQGYTF
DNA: TGCGCCAGCAGCTTGGCGTACTCAGGGCAGGGCTACACCTTC

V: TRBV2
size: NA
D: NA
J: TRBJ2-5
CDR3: CASSEGAEWETQYF
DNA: TGTGCCAGCAGTGAGGGGGCTGAGTGGGAGACCCAGTACTTC

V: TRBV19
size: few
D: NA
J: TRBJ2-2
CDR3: CASSIARLDTGELFF
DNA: TGTGCCAGTAGTATCGCGAGACTCGACACCGGGGAGCTGTTTTTT

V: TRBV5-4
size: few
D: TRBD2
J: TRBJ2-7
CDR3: CASSPGLAYEQYF
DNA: TGTGCCAGCAGCCCGGGACTAGCCTACGAGCAGTACTTC

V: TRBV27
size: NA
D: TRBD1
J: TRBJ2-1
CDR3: CASSRYRGYNEQFF
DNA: TGTGCCAGCAGCAGGTACAGGGGCTACAATGAGCAGTTCTTC

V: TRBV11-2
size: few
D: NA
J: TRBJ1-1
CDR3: CASSLGQYTEAFF
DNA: TGTGCCAGCAGCTTAGGGCAGTACACTGAAGCTTTCTTT

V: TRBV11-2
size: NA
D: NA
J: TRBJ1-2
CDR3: CASSLAGSGGYTF
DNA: TGTGCCAGCAGCTTAGCAGGGTCAGGGGGCTACACCTTC

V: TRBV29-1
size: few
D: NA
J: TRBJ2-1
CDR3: CSAKGVVHNEQFF
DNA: TGCAGCGCGAAAGGGGTAGTCCACAATGAGCAGTTCTTC

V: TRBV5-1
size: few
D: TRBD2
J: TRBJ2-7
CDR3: CASSKESTVLAGTYEQYF
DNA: TGCGCCAGCAGCAAAGAATCAACGGTACTAGCGGGAACCTACGAGCAGTACTTC

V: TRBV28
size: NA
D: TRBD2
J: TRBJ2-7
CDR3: CASSFATSGIYEQYF
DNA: TGTGCCAGCAGTTTCGCGACTAGCGGGATCTACGAGCAGTACTTC

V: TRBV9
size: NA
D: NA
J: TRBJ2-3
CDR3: CASSVGLTDTQYF
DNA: TGTGCCAGCAGCGTAGGTCTAACAGATACGCAGTATTTT

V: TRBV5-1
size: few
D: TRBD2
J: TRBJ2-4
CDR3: CASSSREGPKNIQYF
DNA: TGCGCCAGCAGCTCGAGGGAGGGACCCAAAAACATTCAGTACTTC

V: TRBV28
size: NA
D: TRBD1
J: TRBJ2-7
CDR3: CASSRTGHEQYF
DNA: TGTGCCAGCAGCCGGACAGGCCACGAGCAGTACTTC

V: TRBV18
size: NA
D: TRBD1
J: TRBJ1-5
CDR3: CASSPDTGGGGNQPQHF
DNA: TGTGCCAGCTCACCAGATACAGGGGGCGGTGGCAATCAGCCCCAGCATTTT

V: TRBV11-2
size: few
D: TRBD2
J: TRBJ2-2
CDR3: CASSLVGGSTGELFF
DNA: TGTGCCAGCAGCTTAGTCGGGGGGAGCACCGGGGAGCTGTTTTTT

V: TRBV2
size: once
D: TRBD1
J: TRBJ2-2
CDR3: CASSLQGDTGELFF
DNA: TGTGCCAGCAGTCTTCAGGGGGACACCGGGGAGCTGTTTTTT

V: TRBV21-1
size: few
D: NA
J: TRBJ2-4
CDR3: CASSKAGTTSKNIQYF
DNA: TGTGCCAGCAGCAAAGCAGGAACGACTTCCAAAAACATTCAGTACTTC

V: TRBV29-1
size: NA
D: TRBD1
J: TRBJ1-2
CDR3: CSGLGQGVYGYTF
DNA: TGCAGCGGCCTGGGACAGGGGGTCTATGGCTACACCTTC

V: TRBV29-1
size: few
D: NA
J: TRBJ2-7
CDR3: CSAAERVEQYF
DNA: TGCAGCGCCGCCGAGAGGGTCGAGCAGTACTTC

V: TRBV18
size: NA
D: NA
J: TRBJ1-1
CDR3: CASSLNHGPAEAFF
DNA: TGTGCCAGCTCACTTAACCATGGGCCGGCTGAAGCTTTCTTT